These 27 T cell receptor beta chains were all obtained from the same sample, sequenced in a study of shared clonotypes between healthy human individuals. The table came from immunoSEQ multiplex PCR; TCRdb's copy has only in-frame clones and leaves some out. The data show over 950,000 clones, roughly 80% seen once. The sequencing input was memory CD4+ T cells from PBMCs. As for subset: CD45RA-negative fraction. The source of these receptors is a man aged 18 to 29 in good health. Some clones in this sample may be carry-over from other donors' samples.

The chain employs TRBV10-3 and TRBJ2-5; a weak D match, TRBD2 (6 bases). Germline CDR1 is ENHRY and CDR2 is SYGVKD. This CDR3 spans 15 amino acids. The V end lost 6 bases, the J end lost 3 bases, and 17 bases lay between the germline ends. CDR3 bases: TGTGCCATCAGCGCGGGCCCGCCGGGAGAAGAGACCCAGTACTTC. Protein sequence: CAISAGPPGEETQYF.

The DNA of the CDR3 is TGTGCCAGCAGTGGGCAGGGGGCAGGGAGTGAAAAACTGTTTTTT. It yields the protein CASSGQGAGSEKLFF. The chain couples TRBV2 to TRBJ1-4, with 8 positions matching TRBD1. The germline V gene encodes CDR1 SNHLY and CDR2 FYNNEI. CDR3 size: 15 residues. V lost 4 bases to trimming and J lost 7 bases; unmatched junction nucleotides: 8.

The chain has TRBV6-1 and TRBJ2-7; a possible D gene is TRBD1 (5 bases). The V end lost 2 bases, the J end lost 4 bases, and 15 bases lay between the germline ends. Germline CDR1 MNHNS, CDR2 SASEGT. CDR3 length: 15 amino acids. This CDR3 reads CASSERQGLAYEQYF. The CDR3 coding sequence is TGTGCCAGCAGTGAACGGCAGGGTCTGGCATACGAGCAGTACTTC.

The chain links TRBV11-1 to TRBJ2-5; maybe TRBD1 (6 bases). V was cut by 4 bases and J by 7 bases, with 16 bases left in between. Germline lookup yields CDR1 SGHAT and CDR2 FQDESV (reference sequence). The CDR3 length is 14 residues. This CDR3 is CASSSTTGGGTQYF. For the CDR3, the DNA is TGTGCCAGCAGCTCAACGACAGGAGGAGGGACCCAGTACTTC. Drawing the rest from reference TRBV11-1 and TRBJ2-5, the complete variable domain is EAEVAQSPRYKITEKSQAVAFWCDPISGHATLYWYRQILGQGPELLVQFQDESVVDDSQLPKDRFSAERLKGVDSTLKIQPAELGDSAMYLCASSSTTGGGTQYFGPGTRLLVL.

In DNA form, the CDR3 reads TGTGCCAGCAGCCAAGACAGGAGGGAGGAGGGGGGTACGCAGTATTTT. Protein sequence: CASSQDRREEGGTQYF. The rearrangement joins TRBV4-2 to TRBJ2-3, with D possibly called TRBD1 or TRBD2 (6 bases each). The germline V gene encodes CDR1 LGHNA and CDR2 YNFKEQ. V was pared by 0 bases and J by 8 bases, with 18 bases between. The CDR3 is 16 residues long.

The CDR3 DNA reads as TGTGCCAGCAGTTGGGGGACAGGAGGGATCTACGAGCAGTACTTC. Amino acid sequence: CASSWGTGGIYEQYF. The chain employs TRBV27 and TRBJ2-7, with 8 positions matching TRBD1. Germline-derived CDR1 and CDR2 are MNHEY and SMNVEV (reference sequence). The V and J ends lost 4 bases and 3 bases, in that order; junction bases with no gene match: 8. The length of the CDR3 is 15 residues.

The CDR3 nucleotides are TGTGCCAGCAACCAACAGGGGGCCTCAGATACGCAGTATTTT. Amino acids: CASNQQGASDTQYF. The genes are TRBV5-5 and TRBJ2-3; 9 nucleotides align to TRBD1. This CDR3 is 14 amino acids long. The germline V gene has CDR1 SGHKS and CDR2 YYEKEE (reference sequence). The V and J ends lost 6 bases and 4 bases, in that order; junction bases with no gene match: 6.

V usage is TRBV5-1 and J usage is TRBJ2-2; TRBD2 matches 7 bases. The V gene end was trimmed by 3 bases and the J gene end by 2 bases; junction bases not matched to a gene: 13. The CDR3 is 18 amino acids. CDR1 SGHRS and CDR2 YFSETQ come from the germline V gene. This CDR3 is CASSYSTPGLGNTGELFF. The CDR3 region has the DNA TGCGCCAGCAGCTATAGCACCCCCGGACTAGGTAACACCGGGGAGCTGTTTTTT.

This chain connects TRBV18 to TRBJ1-1; D is ambiguous. The germline V gene has CDR1 KGHSH and CDR2 LQKENI. Trimming took off 1 base at V and 3 bases at J, with 12 bases between the two ends. The CDR3 runs to 15 residues. CDR3 sequence reads: CASSPRWYVDTEAFF. The CDR3 DNA follows: TGTGCCAGCTCACCACGCTGGTATGTAGACACTGAAGCTTTCTTT.

This clone turned up a few times. The chain employs TRBV14 and TRBJ1-1, with D uncertain. V was shortened by 3 bases and J by 1 base, with 9 bases between the two germline ends. Looked up from germline, CDR1 is SGHDN and CDR2 is FVKESK. CDR3 length equals 14 residues. This CDR3 reads CASSQGLSNTEAFF. The CDR3 bases are TGTGCCAGCAGCCAGGGATTATCGAACACTGAAGCTTTCTTT.

Regarding this clone: The sample has other DNA sequences that encode this CDR3 too. The V gene is TRBV7-2, the J gene TRBJ2-1; D is unresolved. CDR1 SGHTA and CDR2 FQGNSA come from the germline V gene. Trimming removed 0 bases from V and 0 bases from J, with 6 bases in between. This CDR3 is built from 15 residues. The CDR3 nucleotides read TGTGCCAGCAGCTTAGCGGTAAGCTCCTACAATGAGCAGTTCTTC. It yields the protein CASSLAVSSYNEQFF.

This chain connects TRBV27 to TRBJ2-2, with D tentatively TRBD1 (6 bases). Trimming left V 6 bases short and J 5 bases short, with 13 bases between. The CDR3 is 14 amino acids. CDR1 is MNHEY and CDR2 is SMNVEV in the germline V gene (reference sequence). For the CDR3, the DNA is TGTGCCAGCAGGTGGGGGCGCGAGACCGGGGAGCTGTTTTTT. Its translation: CASRWGRETGELFF.

V gene TRBV19 combines with J gene TRBJ1-3; D not certain. Germline V gene sequence: CDR1 LNHDA, CDR2 SQIVND (reference sequence). Deletions cut 6 bases from V and 1 base from J, with 16 bases between. CDR3 size: 16 residues. DNA for the CDR3: TGTGCCAGTAGAAGGCCCGGGCCCGATTCTGGAAACACCATATATTTT. Protein sequence: CASRRPGPDSGNTIYF.

The sample holds a few counts of this clone. V is TRBV7-2 and J is TRBJ2-5; D gene uncertain. V dropped 1 base and J dropped 2 bases, with 5 bases sitting between them. Per the germline V gene, CDR1 is SGHTA and CDR2 is FQGNSA. The CDR3 contains 13 residues. CDR3: CASSLGSQETQYF. CDR3 coding DNA: TGTGCCAGCAGCTTAGGTTCGCAAGAGACCCAGTACTTC.

The rearrangement links TRBV2 to TRBJ2-7, with D possibly matching TRBD1 (6 bases). There are 14 residues in the CDR3. V was clipped by 7 bases and J by 2 bases, with 15 bases between them. CDR1 and CDR2 (germline): SNHLY, FYNNEI. The CDR3 loop reads CASKQGHPTYEQYF. The CDR3 region has the DNA TGTGCCAGCAAACAGGGACACCCGACCTACGAGCAGTACTTC. The full variable domain, with the rest looked up from reference TRBV2 and TRBJ2-7, is EPEVTQTPSHQVTQMGQEVILRCVPISNHLYFYWYRQILGQKVEFLVSFYNNEISEKSEIFDDQFSVERPDGSNFTLKIRSTKLEDSAMYFCASKQGHPTYEQYFGPGTRLTVT.

This clone was detected a few times. The chain joins TRBV6-1 to TRBJ1-2, with unresolved D. This CDR3 region has 11 residues. V lost 3 bases and J 2 bases, leaving 1 base between the germline ends. Per germline, CDR1 MNHNS and CDR2 SASEGT. The DNA for the CDR3 is TGTGCCAGCAGTGACAACTATGGCTACACCTTC. As protein: CASSDNYGYTF.

The V call is TRBV7-9, the J call TRBJ2-5; D unclear. The CDR3 is 12 residues long. The ends were cut back, 2 bases at V and 5 bases at J, with 6 bases in the middle. Germline V gives CDR1 SEHNR, CDR2 FQNEAQ (reference sequence). The CDR3 sequence: CASSLYMETQYF. DNA of the CDR3: TGTGCCAGCAGCTTATATATGGAGACCCAGTACTTC. Supplemented by reference TRBV7-9 and TRBJ2-5, the full variable domain reads DTGVSQNPRHKITKRGQNVTFRCDPISEHNRLYWYRQTLGQGPEFLTYFQNEAQLEKSRLLSDRFSAERPKGSFSTLEIQRTEQGDSAMYLCASSLYMETQYFGPGTRLLVL.

The chain links TRBV5-4 to TRBJ2-1, with 12 bases fitting TRBD1. The V gene's germline CDR1 is SGHNT and CDR2 YYREEE (reference sequence). The CDR3 length is 17 residues. With V trimmed by 0 bases and J by 8 bases, 9 bases remained unmatched. CDR3 bases: TGTGCCAGCAGCTTGGGTGCGGGGACAGGGGGCCCAGATGAGCAGTTCTTC. Its protein product is CASSLGAGTGGPDEQFF.

The chain joins TRBV7-9 to TRBJ1-2, with D unclear. Trimming shortened V by 3 bases and J by 5 bases, and 7 bases separated the two germline ends. Germline V gene data show CDR1 as SEHNR and CDR2 as FQNEAQ (reference sequence). The CDR3 sequence is 12 residues long. The CDR3, as DNA: TGTGCCAGCAGCTTCGACGGTTATGGCTACACCTTC. This sequence encodes CASSFDGYGYTF.

This clone is a singleton in its sample. The chain employs TRBV11-2 and TRBJ2-7; D might be TRBD1 (5 bases). The V gene's germline CDR1 is SGHAT and CDR2 FQNNGV. The CDR3 sequence is 15 residues long. Trimming stripped 4 bases from V and 5 bases from J, with 18 bases between. CDR3 residues: CASSSTIGRAHEQYF. CDR3 DNA: TGTGCCAGCAGCTCCACCATTGGCAGGGCCCACGAGCAGTACTTC.

This clone has just one count. The V and J genes are TRBV5-1 and TRBJ2-1; a possible D gene is TRBD1 (6 bases). Trimming stripped 2 bases from V and 9 bases from J, with 9 bases between. The CDR3 loop spans 12 amino acids. Per germline, CDR1 SGHRS and CDR2 YFSETQ. CDR3 nucleotides: TGCGCCAGCAGCTTACAGGGCGGTGAGCAGTTCTTC. Protein sequence: CASSLQGGEQFF.

The genes are TRBV28 and TRBJ1-2, with D maybe TRBD1 (6 bases). This CDR3 spans 14 amino acids. Deletions cut 7 bases from V and 6 bases from J, with 18 bases between. Germline assignment: CDR1 MDHEN and CDR2 SYDVKM. CDR3: CASTTPTGIHGYTF. The CDR3 nucleotides are TGTGCCAGCACCACCCCCACAGGGATCCATGGCTACACCTTC.

This chain links TRBV7-3 with TRBJ2-1; 8 bases align to TRBD2. The CDR3 covers 15 residues. The V gene's germline CDR1 is SGHTA and CDR2 FQGTGA. Trimming took 2 bases from V and 3 from J; bases not matched to a gene: 3. CDR3 bases: TGTGCCAGCAGCTTAGAAGCGGGAGTCTACAATGAGCAGTTCTTC. It specifies CASSLEAGVYNEQFF.

The chain carries TRBV27 and TRBJ1-4; TRBD1 matches at 7 bases. V lost 3 bases, J lost 8 bases, and 15 bases stayed unmatched. This CDR3 is 17 amino acids long. CDR1 and CDR2 from the germline V gene are MNHEY and SMNVEV (reference sequence). The CDR3 reads CASSFPPQGSTGEKLFF. The CDR3 nucleotides read TGTGCCAGCAGTTTCCCCCCGCAGGGGTCGACAGGGGAAAAACTGTTTTTT.

The V and J genes are TRBV10-3 and TRBJ1-2; the D is unclear. V was pared by 0 bases and J by 3 bases, with 11 bases between. CDR1 is ENHRY, CDR2 SYGVKD, per germline. The CDR3 spans 15 residues. The CDR3, as DNA: TGTGCCATCAGTGAGTCGAAGGGTGAGGACTATGGCTACACCTTC. This sequence encodes CAISESKGEDYGYTF.

The rearrangement links TRBV5-1 to TRBJ2-2; D possibly corresponds to TRBD2 (6 bases). CDR1 is SGHRS and CDR2 is YFSETQ in the germline V gene. Trimming removed 5 bases at V and 6 bases at J, with 11 bases between. The CDR3 consists of 13 residues. CDR3 sequence (DNA): TGCGCCAGCAGTTGGGGGACTGCCGGGGAGCTGTTTTTT. Protein product: CASSWGTAGELFF.

This rearrangement joins TRBV11-2 to TRBJ2-5; D not resolved. The CDR3 has 13 amino acids. The V gene's germline CDR1 is SGHAT and CDR2 FQNNGV. V dropped 3 bases and J dropped 2 bases, with 7 bases sitting between them. Here the CDR3 DNA reads TGTGCCAGCAGCTTCGCCGAACAAGAGACCCAGTACTTC. Its protein is CASSFAEQETQYF.